This T cell receptor beta chain was recorded in a study of blood T cell repertoires in COVID-19. Turning to the study itself: There were acute and convalescent COVID-19 samples, and they came from the United States, Italy and Spain. In each case, the material was cDNA or gDNA derived from T cells, B-cell-depleted T cells, or PBMCs.

V was trimmed by 5 bases and J by 3 bases, leaving 10 bases between them. The germline V gene has CDR1 SGHTA and CDR2 FQGTGA. This CDR3 comprises 13 residues. How the authors handled the data: By means of reference gene primer amplification, nucleated cell counts were estimated. Profiling relied on immunoSEQ multiplex PCR, and the TCRdb table lists in-frame clones only, not all of them. The D gene and trimming were derived from the DNA, and the V and J assignments and clone size from that table. This table holds fewer than 500,000 clones, 85% to 90% found once. The participants were between about 18 and 90 years old and came from under 25 US areas.

J is TRBJ1-2 and V is TRBV7-3; possible D gene TRBD1, 6 bases. Source material: PBMCs or T cells enriched from blood (not recorded which). This sequence originates from a woman aged 25 to 45 with acute COVID-19. CDR3 nucleotide sequence: TGTGCCAGCAGCCCAGGGGCGGACTATGGCTACACCTTC. Translation: CASSPGADYGYTF.